This TCR beta chain came from a study of blood T cell repertoires in COVID-19. The data were produced by immunoSEQ multiplex PCR, yet TCRdb's version contains in-frame clones alone and is incomplete. Here the sample spans some 94,000 clones, around 67% being singletons. V was clipped by 2 bases and J by 8 bases, with 15 bases between them. The CDR3 has 15 amino acids. CDR1 and CDR2 (germline): KGHSH, LQKENI. This clone was picked up a small number of times. The sample was peripheral blood. This chain uses TRBV18 with TRBJ2-2; a weak D match, TRBD1 (6 bases). This sequence was found in a woman aged 60-75 years in a cohort sampled during active or convalescent COVID-19. CDR3 in DNA: TGTGCCAGCTCACCAGTACAGGGATTTCTTGGGGAGCTGTTTTTT. Its translation: CASSPVQGFLGELFF.